This T cell receptor (beta chain) was identified in a study of cytomegalovirus exposure and HLA in healthy donors (TCRdb year 2017). Looking at the study overall: In an earlier analysis of under 600 of the donors, around 300 Gb of sequence data and approximately 100 million unique TCR beta sequences from 150 million to 200 million T cells were reported. The later analysis used no new phenotypic data to find candidate immune exposures, relying instead on TCR beta sequences and their occurrence across donors. Of the 300 to 400 genotyped donors, around 81% fell in the genetic ancestry cluster associated with self-reported Caucasian donors. In a later analysis, previously published TCR beta repertoires from about 670 donors were re-analyzed and high-resolution HLA genotyping was added so that TCR occurrence patterns could be studied. In a later genetic analysis, genome-wide SNP genotypes for about three fifths of the roughly 670 donors were used, and that subset was treated as a discovery cohort. HLA typing included class I and class II loci at four-digit resolution. The aim of the study was to test whether cataloging public T cell receptors could identify signatures of past pathogen exposure. Donor age, sex, ethnicity and CMV serostatus were compiled together with the repertoire data. An early release that covered roughly 600 HLA-typed donors contained approximately 300 gigabases of sequencing data and some 87 million unique TCR sequences. Typing coverage differed by locus: A, B, C, DRB1 and DQB1 were typed in roughly 620-640 donors, DQA1 in about 550, DPA1 in nearly 610, and DPB1 in just under 480. An earlier analysis of approximately 630 of the donors applied high-throughput TCR beta sequencing to assess whether each TCR beta V gene segment acted as functional or pseudogenic. On average, about 200,000 unique TCR beta nucleotide sequences were sequenced per donor among about 400 genotyped donors of the cohort, with roughly 18% of those sequences being non-productive. The study used immunosequencing to profile the T cell repertoires of around 600 subjects and linked those repertoires to cytomegalovirus serostatus. Several DR-DQ haplotypes were handled as single units for association and clustering because linkage in the cohort was strong. To predict cytomegalovirus infection status, the study combined high-throughput TCR immunosequencing, statistical association of individual TCRs with disease status, and machine learning. All discovery cohort repertoires had been generated using a single sequencing platform. Along with the roughly 670-subject first cohort, a separate validation cohort of 120 different subjects was used.

Summary of the overall study and its limitations: The only immune exposure information available for the cohort was CMV serostatus. In vitro tests confirmed that a few of the cytomegalovirus-associated TCR beta chains recognize cytomegalovirus antigens. V-gene and J-gene trimming of TCR beta chains was associated with a missense DCLRE1C variant in a later genetic analysis, and the association was replicated in an independent cohort. Cytomegalovirus status was reported to be diagnosed by the classifier with high specificity and sensitivity in both the original and validation cohorts. This cohort had only TCR beta chains sequenced, and the lack of alpha or paired-chain data limited which features could be detected. A further reported finding was that TCR beta sequences accurately predicted the HLA-A and HLA-B alleles for most subjects in the first cohort. In a later analysis, HLA-associated TCR beta chains showed more clonal expansion and lower generation probabilities than non-associated chains that were equally common. Compared with the roughly 670-donor mean, donors in an Asian-associated ancestry cluster had fewer N-insertions in productive TCRs, according to a later genetic analysis. A later analysis found that most CMV-associated TCR beta chains appeared HLA-restricted, with HLA associations seemingly driven largely by CMV exposure. Linkage disequilibrium might explain the correlated functional status among segregating V segments, but an unknown experimental factor could not be ruled out. Most TCR sequences were seen in very few donors, while some public TCRs were found in many individuals. According to the authors, the approach could potentially be generalized to other disease states and immunological phenotypes. When HLA alleles, especially DR and DQ, strongly co-occurred, attributing TCR associations to individual alleles was difficult. A group of highly shared sequence variants was considered likely to be a technical artifact of the sequencing pipeline. In a later analysis, TCR association rates were found to vary across HLA loci, with the most associated TCRs seen for DRB1 alleles and the fewest for HLA-C alleles. A total of 150 or so TCR beta chains were listed by the study as associated with cytomegalovirus. Because counts were too low, 15 or so rarely observed V segments, including chromosome 9 orphons, were excluded from the earlier analysis of fewer than 650 of the donors. Sequencing depth was assumed to be roughly uniform across donors in the presence/absence analyses, though that assumption may not hold. A later analysis associated around 16,000 TCR beta sequences with specific HLA alleles at a false discovery rate of 0.05. A later analysis reported that several top co-occurrence clusters appeared linked to parvovirus B19, influenza, CMV and Epstein-Barr virus. In an earlier analysis of about 600 of the donors, most TCR beta V segments appeared in productive rearrangements about 90% or about 30% of the time, broadly matching IMGT annotations. Because HLA typing was missing for some donors at each locus, association tests included only the typed subset.

Libraries were prepared through the immunoSEQ multiplex PCR assay. For the multiplex PCR, a mixture combining 60 forward primers for TCR Vbeta segments and 13 reverse primers for TCR Jbeta segments was used. A multiplex PCR assay on genomic DNA amplified the CDR3 region of rearranged TCR beta genes. The amplified TCR beta libraries were sequenced on the Illumina HiSeq System as 87-base-pair reads. Per the source publication's procedure: Across the roughly 670 repertoires, a later analysis counted tens of millions of unique TCR beta chains, roughly 11 million of which were shared by at least two donors. Raw reads were error-corrected and collapsed into unique sequences with a nearest-neighbor algorithm that merged closely related sequences to remove PCR and sequencing errors. Alignment of CDR3 sequences to IMGT reference sequences was used to assign V, D and J gene segments. For a sequence to be retained, a match of at least six nucleotides was required to both a V gene segment and a J gene segment. A rearrangement counted as productive if the CDR3 had no stop codons and remained in frame with V and J, and every other rearrangement counted as non-productive. CDR3 was defined by IMGT convention, running from the second conserved V-encoded cysteine to the conserved J-encoded phenylalanine. The earlier analysis of about 620 of the donors excluded sequences that lacked an unambiguous match to a single V gene segment. An earlier analysis of 550 to 650 of the donors classified V segments as functional when productive rearrangements were above 56.7% and as segregating when the standard deviation between donors was above 5%. A statistical classification framework was built for diagnosing cytomegalovirus status from the catalog of TCR beta chain sequences. A later analysis assigned V and J genes by comparing TCR nucleotide sequences with IMGT/GENE-DB human TR gene sequences. The TCRdist pipeline was used in a later analysis to assign CDR3 sequences and most-parsimonious VDJ recombination scenarios. In a later analysis, each TCR beta chain was defined by its CDR3 amino acid sequence together with its V-gene family, and reads lacking a unique V-gene family were excluded. To address suspected cross-contamination and a sequencing artifact, a later analysis removed over 500 highly shared, low-generation-probability nucleotide sequences. In a later analysis, a clonal expansion index was calculated for each public chain from normalized within-repertoire ranks of inferred template counts. In a later analysis, generation probabilities were computed with a VDJ recombination model fitted to out-of-frame rearrangements, and the resulting probabilities were checked against IGoR. Hypergeometric tests were used in a later analysis to score TCR-TCR, TCR-HLA and TCR-CMV co-occurrence, with a repertoire-size bias correction applied to the TCR pairs. A later analysis estimated false discovery rates by permuting HLA or CMV assignments 20 times. In a later analysis, co-occurring TCRs were grouped using DBSCAN, with TCRdist sequence similarity added in when clustering inside HLA-allele-positive subsets. For co-occurrence clustering, repertoires with fewer than 30,000 or more than 120,000 public chains were excluded, along with roughly 5 repertoires with anomalous nucleotide sharing. TCRdb's version of the immuneACCESS table is confined to in-frame rearrangements and falls short of the full clone set. An unresolved V gene accounts for under half of the shortfall where checked; the remainder is of unknown origin. That table gives V, J and clone size, and the DNA gave D and trimming. The table for this sample records around 51,000 clones. The ten largest clonotypes hold less than 2.5% of the sample.

The cohort was made up of approximately 670 healthy bone marrow donors. At the time of sampling, all cohort members were nominally healthy, though unrecorded immune exposures were likely present. The donor was CMV seronegative and was included in the group of a few hundred seronegative cohort members. Every donor gave a peripheral blood sample, and the peripheral blood mononuclear cells from that sample were used for TCR beta sequencing. Genomic DNA extraction from the blood cell samples was performed with the Qiagen DNeasy Blood Extraction Kit. Concerning this clone: Its specific antigen is unknown.

What was sequenced was PBMCs. This receptor was identified in a middle-aged woman in good health and CMV-seronegative.

For the CDR3, the sequence is CASSLADAEVYGYTF. DNA sequence: TGTGCCAGCAGCTTAGCGGACGCGGAGGTGTATGGCTACACCTTC. The V and J genes are TRBV7-9 and TRBJ1-2; the D gene cannot be resolved reliably. From the cysteine through the phenylalanine, the CDR3 covers 15 amino acids. Only the CDR3 region is kept as DNA, spanning 45 bases read in frame from base 1. V loses 0 bases of germline sequence and J loses 5 bases, and the interval between the two ends is 13 bases. Looking up the germline V gene (reference sequence) yields CDR1 SEHNR and CDR2 FQNEAQ.